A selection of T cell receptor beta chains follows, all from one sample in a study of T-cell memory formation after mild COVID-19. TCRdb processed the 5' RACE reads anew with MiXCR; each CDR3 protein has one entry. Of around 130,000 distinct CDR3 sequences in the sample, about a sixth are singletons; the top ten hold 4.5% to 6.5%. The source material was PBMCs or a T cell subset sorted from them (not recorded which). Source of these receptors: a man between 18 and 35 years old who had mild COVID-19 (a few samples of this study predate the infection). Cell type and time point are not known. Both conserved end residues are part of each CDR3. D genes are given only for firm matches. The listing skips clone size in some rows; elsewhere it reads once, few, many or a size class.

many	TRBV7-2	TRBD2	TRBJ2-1	TGTGCCAGCAGCCCTCCTCCGGGGACTAGGTACGGTGAGCAGTTCTTC	CASSPPPGTRYGEQFF
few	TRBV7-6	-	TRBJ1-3	TGTGCCAGCAGCAGGGGAAGGGTCTCTGGAAACACCATATATTTT	CASSRGRVSGNTIYF
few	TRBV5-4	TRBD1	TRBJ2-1	TGTGCCAGCAGCTTCAGACAGGGCAACTACAATGAGCAGTTCTTC	CASSFRQGNYNEQFF
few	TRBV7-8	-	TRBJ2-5	TGTGCCAGCAGCGCGGGACCCGAGACCCAGTACTTC	CASSAGPETQYF
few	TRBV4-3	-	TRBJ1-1	TGCGCCAGCAGCCACACTAGTGGGGGCACTGAAGCTTTCTTT	CASSHTSGGTEAFF
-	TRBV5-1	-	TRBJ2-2	TGCGCCAGCAGCCCGGGACTGCTCGCCGGGGAGCTGTTTTTT	CASSPGLLAGELFF
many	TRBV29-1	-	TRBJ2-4	TGCAGCGTTGAACTAGCAGCCAAAAACATTCAGTACTTC	CSVELAAKNIQYF
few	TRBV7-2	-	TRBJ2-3	TGTGCCTCCAACAGGGTTACAGATACGCAGTATTTT	CASNRVTDTQYF
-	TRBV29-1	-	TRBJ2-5	TGCAGCGTTCCCCAGGGGACCCAGTACTTC	CSVPQGTQYF
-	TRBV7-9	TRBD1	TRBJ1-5	TGTGCCAGCAGTTCCGACAGGGTCAATCAGCCCCAGCATTTT	CASSSDRVNQPQHF
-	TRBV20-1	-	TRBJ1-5	TGCAGTGCTAGAGATGGCAGGGTCAATAGACGCAATCAGCCCCAGCATTTT	CSARDGRVNRRNQPQHF
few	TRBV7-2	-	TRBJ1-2	TGTGCCAGCAGTGGGACTAACTATGGCTACACCTTC	CASSGTNYGYTF
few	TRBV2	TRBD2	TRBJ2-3	TGTGCCAGCAGTGGACTAGCGGGGGGATATACGCAGTATTTT	CASSGLAGGYTQYF
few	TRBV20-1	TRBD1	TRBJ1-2	TGCAGTGCTCCTGACAGGGACTATGGCTACACCTTC	CSAPDRDYGYTF
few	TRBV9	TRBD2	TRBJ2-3	TGTGCCAGCAGCGTAGGACTAGCGGGGGGCCGGGATACGCAGTATTTT	CASSVGLAGGRDTQYF
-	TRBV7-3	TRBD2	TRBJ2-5	TGTGCCAGCAGTTTGGCGGGGGGGCCTATTGAGACCCAGTACTTC	CASSLAGGPIETQYF
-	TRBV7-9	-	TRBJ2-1	TGTGCTAATGGTAGGGAGTTCTTC	CANGREFF
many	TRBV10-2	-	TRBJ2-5	TGCGCCAGCAGTGAGGGGTCCGGATGGGGGGACCAAGAGACCCAGTACTTC	CASSEGSGWGDQETQYF
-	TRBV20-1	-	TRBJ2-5	TGCAGTGCTAGTCGGACTCAAGAGACCCAGTACTTC	CSASRTQETQYF
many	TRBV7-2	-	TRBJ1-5	TGTGCCAGCAGCCTAGGGAGTTTACATCAGCCCCAGCATTTT	CASSLGSLHQPQHF
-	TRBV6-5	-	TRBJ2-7	TGTGCCAGCACCGGGGAAACCTACGAGCAGTACTTC	CASTGETYEQYF
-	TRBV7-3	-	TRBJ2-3	TGTGCCAGCAGCTTAACAGTGGGGGCCACAGATACGCAGTATTTT	CASSLTVGATDTQYF
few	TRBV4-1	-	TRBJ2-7	TGCGCCAGCAGCCCCCGGAGCGGGCGAACCTACGAGCAGTACTTC	CASSPRSGRTYEQYF
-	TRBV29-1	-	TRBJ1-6	TGCAGCGACCCCCCCGAGGAGGTTGGATCACCCCTCCACTTT	CSDPPEEVGSPLHF
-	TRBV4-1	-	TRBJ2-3	TGCGCCAGCAGCCAAGAAGCCTCCTTGCCAGATACGCAGTATTTT	CASSQEASLPDTQYF
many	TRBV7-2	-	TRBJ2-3	TGTGCCAGCAGCTTGGTAGCGGGCACAGATACGCAGTATTTT	CASSLVAGTDTQYF
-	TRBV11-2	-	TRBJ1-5	TGTGCCAGCAGCTCATCCGATAATCAGCCCCAGCATTTT	CASSSSDNQPQHF
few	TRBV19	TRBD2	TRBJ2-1	TGTGCCAGTAGTAGGACTAGCGGGGGGTCTAGATACAATGAGCAGTTCTTC	CASSRTSGGSRYNEQFF
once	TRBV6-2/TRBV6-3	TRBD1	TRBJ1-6	TGTGCCAGCAGTTCAAGGTCCGGGACAGGGAATTCACCCCTCCACTTT	CASSSRSGTGNSPLHF
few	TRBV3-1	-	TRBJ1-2	TGTGCCAGCAGCCAAAGGGGATATGGCTACACCTTC	CASSQRGYGYTF
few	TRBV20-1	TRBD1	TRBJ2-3	TGCAGTGCTAGAGGACAGGGTGGTGAGGGAACAGATACGCAGTATTTT	CSARGQGGEGTDTQYF
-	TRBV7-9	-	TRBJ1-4	TGTGCCAGCAGCCCAAGGGGGGAAAAACTGTTTTTT	CASSPRGEKLFF
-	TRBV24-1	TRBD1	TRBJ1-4	TGTGCCACCAGTGATTCAGGACAGGGGGTCACTAATGAAAAACTGTTTTTT	CATSDSGQGVTNEKLFF
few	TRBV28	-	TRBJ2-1	TGTGCCAGCAGTTCTCAGGGAAGCTCCTACAATGAGCAGTTCTTC	CASSSQGSSYNEQFF
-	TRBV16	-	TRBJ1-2	TGTGCCAGCAGCCAAGATCCCCCGAGCGGCGGCTACACCTTC	CASSQDPPSGGYTF
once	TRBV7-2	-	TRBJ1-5	TGTGCCAGCAGCTTAGTTTCGACAGAAAGCAATCAGCCCCAGCATTTT	CASSLVSTESNQPQHF
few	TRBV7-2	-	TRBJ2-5	TGTGCCAGCAGCTTAGGGGGAGTCGGTGTTTACTTC	CASSLGGVGVYF
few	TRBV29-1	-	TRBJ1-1	TGCAGCGTTCGAAGGGGCCTCCAGGGCACTGAAGCTTTCTTT	CSVRRGLQGTEAFF
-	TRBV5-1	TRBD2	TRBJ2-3	TGCGCCAGCAGCTTGTGGCGACTAGCGTCCGGCACAGATACGCAGTATTTT	CASSLWRLASGTDTQYF
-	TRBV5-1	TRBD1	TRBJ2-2	TGCGCCAGCAGCGAGACAGGGGTCGGGGAGCTGTTTTTT	CASSETGVGELFF